The 22 T cell receptor beta chains below all came from one sample that was sequenced in a study of blood T cells in healthy people across ages. Alongside a J-beta primer mix, a sample-barcoded 5' primer served in a second PCR lasting roughly 6 to 11 cycles. TCRdb redid the calling of the 5' RACE reads with MiXCR, one entry per CDR3 protein. The repertoire holds 850,000 to 1,100,000 distinct CDR3 sequences, with under 40% as singletons. The specimen was blood. The receptors shown here come from a man aged 18 to 30 in good health.

This chain uses TRBV15 with TRBJ1-1, with D possibly TRBD1 on 6 matching bases. Germline CDR1 reads LNHNV; CDR2 reads YYDKDF (reference sequence). This CDR3 region has 15 residues. Trimming stripped 0 bases from V and 0 bases from J, with 8 bases between. The CDR3 sequence is CATSRDGQMNTEAFF. Here the CDR3 DNA reads TGTGCCACCAGCAGAGATGGACAGATGAACACTGAAGCTTTCTTT.

V is TRBV7-2 and J is TRBJ1-2; D is undetermined. Deletions cut 5 bases from V and 3 bases from J, with 16 bases between. The CDR3 is made up of 15 amino acids. Germline CDR1 reads SGHTA; CDR2 reads FQGNSA. The CDR3 protein is CASSPQISRDYGYTF. The CDR3 region has the DNA TGTGCCAGCAGCCCCCAGATCTCAAGGGACTATGGCTACACCTTC.

This clonotype turned up a few times. The chain uses TRBV20-1 and TRBJ2-5, with unresolved D. CDR3 length: 15 residues. Trimming pared 4 bases from V and 1 base from J, leaving 16 bases between. CDR1 is DFQATT, CDR2 SNEGSKA, per germline (reference sequence). The CDR3 region is CSATQPAAAQETQYF. The CDR3 DNA reads TGCAGTGCTACCCAACCCGCGGCAGCCCAAGAGACCCAGTACTTC.

CDR3 sequence reads: CASSRGQGAMNTEAFF. Written as DNA, the CDR3 is TGCGCCAGCAGCCGGGGACAGGGGGCGATGAACACTGAAGCTTTCTTT. The chain links TRBV5-1 to TRBJ1-1; 12 nucleotides line up with TRBD1. The germline V gene encodes CDR1 SGHRS and CDR2 YFSETQ. Unmatched junction bases numbered 4, after V lost 4 bases and J lost 0 bases. The CDR3 sequence is 16 residues long.

This chain uses TRBV29-1 with TRBJ1-1; D possibly corresponds to TRBD1 (6 bases). The CDR3 is made up of 13 amino acids. V shed 7 bases and J shed 5 bases, with 17 bases lying between them. The germline gives CDR1 SQVTM, CDR2 ANQGSEA. CDR3 sequence: CSAIQGWGTEAFF. In nucleotides, the CDR3 is TGCAGCGCGATACAGGGCTGGGGGACTGAAGCTTTCTTT.

This CDR3 reads CASSPGTEIYNEQYF. In DNA, the CDR3 is TGTGCCAGCAGCCCCGGGACGGAGATTTACAATGAGCAGTACTTC. The chain uses TRBV6-5 and TRBJ2-1; D possibly matches TRBD1 or TRBD2 (5 bases each). Judging by the DNA end, TRBJ2-7 fits better; the J call may be wrong. Germline CDR1 MNHEY, CDR2 SVGAGI. This CDR3 is 15 amino acids long.

The rearrangement links TRBV7-9 to TRBJ2-1; 8 bases are a match to TRBD2. Looked up from germline, CDR1 is SEHNR and CDR2 is FQNEAQ (reference sequence). With 3 bases clipped from V and 5 bases from J, the junction kept 6 bases outside the gene matches. CDR3 length: 15 residues. The CDR3 reads CASSFVAGNNNEQFF. DNA of the CDR3: TGTGCCAGCAGCTTTGTAGCGGGGAATAACAATGAGCAGTTCTTC.

This clonotype was detected many times. The chain couples TRBV7-2 to TRBJ2-3; weak D call: TRBD1 (7 bases). The germline CDR1 and CDR2 sequences are SGHTA and FQGNSA. This CDR3 has 16 residues. The V end lost 2 bases, the J end lost 3 bases, and 15 bases lay between the germline ends. The DNA for the CDR3 is TGTGCCAGCAGCTTATCGGCGGCAGGGGGGACAGATACGCAGTATTTT. Residues: CASSLSAAGGTDTQYF.

This clonotype was seen a handful of times. This rearrangement joins TRBV12-3 or TRBV12-4 to TRBJ1-1; D unresolved. The CDR3 runs 13 residues. With 5 bases removed from V and 3 bases from J, the gap between germline ends came to 10 bases. CDR3 amino acids: CASSPTRDTEAFF. The CDR3 coding sequence is TGTGCCAGCAGTCCCACGAGGGACACTGAAGCTTTCTTT.

The CDR3 DNA sequence: TGCGCCAGCACCATGACAGGGTTCTCTGAAAAACTGTTTTTT. This gives the protein CASTMTGFSEKLFF. This chain connects TRBV4-3 to TRBJ1-4, with 7 bases matching TRBD1. This CDR3 is built from 14 residues. Germline trimming cut 7 bases from V and 7 bases from J; bases unmatched to any gene: 9. CDR1 LGHNA and CDR2 YSLEER come from the germline V gene.

V is TRBV20-1 and J is TRBJ2-1; no clear D. Germline V gives CDR1 DFQATT, CDR2 SNEGSKA (reference sequence). The CDR3 is 13 residues long. The V end was cut by 6 bases, the J end by 0 bases, with 9 bases between. As DNA, the CDR3 is TGCAGTGCCCTTGTATTCTCCTACAATGAGCAGTTCTTC. Residues: CSALVFSYNEQFF.

The rearrangement joins TRBV5-1 to TRBJ2-7; 9 bases agree with TRBD1. The CDR3 covers 15 residues. V shed 0 bases, J shed 7 bases, and the junction held 8 bases outside the gene matches. Germline V CDR1 and CDR2: SGHRS, YFSETQ. The CDR3 coding sequence is TGCGCCAGCAGCTTGGAAGGACAGGGGTACAATGAGCAGTACTTC. Translated: CASSLEGQGYNEQYF.

The V and J genes are TRBV5-6 and TRBJ1-4; 7 bases line up with TRBD1. The germline CDR1 and CDR2 sequences are SGHDT and YYEEEE. V shed 0 bases, J shed 5 bases, and the junction held 4 bases outside the gene matches. This CDR3 spans 15 amino acids. The CDR3 DNA sequence: TGTGCCAGCAGCTTGGCCTTGACAGGGAATGAAAAACTGTTTTTT. Protein: CASSLALTGNEKLFF.

The chain carries TRBV20-1 and TRBJ1-4; the D is unclear. With 3 bases removed from V and 8 bases from J, the gap between germline ends came to 13 bases. The CDR3 length is 13 residues. The germline CDR1 and CDR2 sequences are DFQATT and SNEGSKA (reference sequence). CDR3 sequence reads: CSARVGLSEKLFF. DNA for the CDR3: TGCAGTGCTAGGGTAGGGTTGAGCGAAAAACTGTTTTTT.

The J gene is TRBJ1-5, the V gene TRBV6-5; D is unresolved. Trimming cost V 0 bases and J 3 bases, with 9 bases left between them. Germline loops: CDR1 MNHEY, CDR2 SVGAGI. The CDR3 is 15 amino acids. The CDR3 sequence is CASSYSMKANQPQHF. CDR3 sequence (DNA): TGTGCCAGCAGTTACTCGATGAAGGCCAATCAGCCCCAGCATTTT.

V is TRBV27 and J is TRBJ1-1, with TRBD1 as a possible D gene (5 bases). This CDR3 is 17 amino acids long. Trimming took 3 bases from V and 1 from J, leaving 18 bases between them. The germline CDR1 and CDR2 sequences are MNHEY and SMNVEV (reference sequence). The CDR3 reads CASSFTVRGTQNTEAFF. The DNA of the CDR3 is TGTGCCAGCAGTTTCACGGTTCGGGGCACCCAGAACACTGAAGCTTTCTTT.

The chain combines TRBV11-2 with TRBJ2-3, with 10 bases matching TRBD2. This CDR3 spans 21 amino acids. Germline trimming cut 0 bases from V and 1 base from J; bases unmatched to any gene: 16. Germline V gene data show CDR1 as SGHAT and CDR2 as FQNNGV. The CDR3 DNA sequence: TGTGCCAGCAGCTTAGACCCAAGGACTAGCGGAACCCTTACACGCACAGATACGCAGTATTTT. It is translated as CASSLDPRTSGTLTRTDTQYF.

Only a few counts were recorded for this clonotype. The chain carries TRBV5-1 and TRBJ2-1, with D hard to call. V was cut by 7 bases and J by 1 base, with 12 bases left in between. In germline, CDR1 is SGHRS, CDR2 YFSETQ. The CDR3 consists of 14 residues. The CDR3 DNA reads as TGCGCCAGCGGTCTTGAAGGGTCCTACAATGAGCAGTTCTTC. Residues: CASGLEGSYNEQFF.

Worth noting for this clonotype: Germline and junction disagree at one end, which may indicate a read error. The V call is TRBV6-1, the J call TRBJ1-5; D ambiguous. This CDR3 is built from 14 residues. Germline lookup yields CDR1 MNHNS and CDR2 SASEGT. In nucleotides, the CDR3 is TGTGCCAGCAGGGAAGCGGGAGTTAATCAGCCCCAGCATTTT. Translating it yields CASREAGVNQPQHF.

The chain couples TRBV7-8 to TRBJ2-7; the D gene is possibly TRBD1 (6 bases). The V end was cut by 4 bases, the J end by 0 bases, with 13 bases between. The CDR3 is 15 amino acids. Germline CDR1 reads SGHVS; CDR2 reads FQNEAQ. CDR3 in DNA: TGTGCCAGCAGCTGGACCGGGACATTCTCCTACGAGCAGTACTTC. It is translated as CASSWTGTFSYEQYF. Together with reference TRBV7-8 and TRBJ2-7, the CDR3 gives the full variable domain: GAGVSQSPRYKVAKRGQDVALRCDPISGHVSLFWYQQALGQGPEFLTYFQNEAQLDKSGLPSDRFFAERPEGSVSTLKIQRTQQEDSAVYLCASSWTGTFSYEQYFGPGTRLTVT.

This clonotype occurred a few times. This chain connects TRBV30 to TRBJ1-2, with TRBD1 as a possible D gene (5 bases). Germline CDR1 GTSNPN, CDR2 SVGIG (reference sequence). V was shortened by 0 bases and J by 10 bases, with 15 bases between the two germline ends. This CDR3 contains 13 residues. CDR3 region: CAWSVFTVRAYTF. The CDR3 region has the DNA TGTGCCTGGAGTGTATTTACGGTCAGGGCCTACACCTTC.

This clonotype has only a few counts. V and J are TRBV6-5 and TRBJ2-3, with a tentative D call TRBD1 (6 bases). The CDR3 contains 16 residues. V lost 2 bases to trimming and J lost 2 bases, with 14 bases between them. Germline lookup yields CDR1 MNHEY and CDR2 SVGAGI. DNA of the CDR3: TGTGCCAGCAGTTACCAGCACAGGGCGAACACAGATACGCAGTATTTT. This encodes CASSYQHRANTDTQYF.